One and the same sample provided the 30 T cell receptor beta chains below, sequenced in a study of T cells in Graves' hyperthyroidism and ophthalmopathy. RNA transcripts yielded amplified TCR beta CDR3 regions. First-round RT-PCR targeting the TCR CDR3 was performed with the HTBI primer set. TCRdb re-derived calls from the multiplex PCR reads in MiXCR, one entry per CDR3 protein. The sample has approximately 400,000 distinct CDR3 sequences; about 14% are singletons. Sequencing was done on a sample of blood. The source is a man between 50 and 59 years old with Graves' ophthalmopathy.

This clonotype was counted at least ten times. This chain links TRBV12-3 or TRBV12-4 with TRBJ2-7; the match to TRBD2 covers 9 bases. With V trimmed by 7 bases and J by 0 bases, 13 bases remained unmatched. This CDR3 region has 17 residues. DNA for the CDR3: TGTGCCAGCACCTATGAGGTAGCGGGAGCCAACTCCTACGAGCAGTACTTC. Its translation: CASTYEVAGANSYEQYF.

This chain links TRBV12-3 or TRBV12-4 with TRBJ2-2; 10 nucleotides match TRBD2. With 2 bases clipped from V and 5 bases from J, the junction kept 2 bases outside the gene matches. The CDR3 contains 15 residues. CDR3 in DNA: TGTGCCAGCAGTTTATGGACTAGCGGAACCGGGGAGCTGTTTTTT. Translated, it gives CASSLWTSGTGELFF.

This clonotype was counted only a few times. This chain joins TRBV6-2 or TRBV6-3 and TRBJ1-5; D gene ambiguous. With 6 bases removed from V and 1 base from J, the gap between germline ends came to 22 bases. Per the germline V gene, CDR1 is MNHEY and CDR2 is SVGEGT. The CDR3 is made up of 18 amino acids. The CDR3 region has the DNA TGTGCCAGCAGCCCCCTTTTGCACAACCTCGTGAGCAATCAGCCCCAGCATTTT. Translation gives CASSPLLHNLVSNQPQHF.

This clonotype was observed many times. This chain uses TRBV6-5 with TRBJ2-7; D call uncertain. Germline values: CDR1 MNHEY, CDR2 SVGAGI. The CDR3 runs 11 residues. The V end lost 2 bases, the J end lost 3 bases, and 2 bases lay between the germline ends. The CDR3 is CASSYRYEQYF. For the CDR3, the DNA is TGTGCCAGCAGTTACCGCTACGAGCAGTACTTC.

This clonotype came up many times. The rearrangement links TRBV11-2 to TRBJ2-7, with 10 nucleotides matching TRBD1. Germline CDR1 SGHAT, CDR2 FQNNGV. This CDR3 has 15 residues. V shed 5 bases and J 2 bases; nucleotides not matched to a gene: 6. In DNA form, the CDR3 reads TGTGCCAGCAGCCCGGACAGGGGGAAGACCTACGAGCAGTACTTC. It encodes CASSPDRGKTYEQYF.

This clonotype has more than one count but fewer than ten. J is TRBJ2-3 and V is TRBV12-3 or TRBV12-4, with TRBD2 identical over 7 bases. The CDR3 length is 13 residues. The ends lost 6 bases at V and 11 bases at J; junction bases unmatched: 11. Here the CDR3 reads CASRGTNLQKQYF. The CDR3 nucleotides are TGTGCCAGCAGGGGGACTAACCTGCAGAAGCAGTATTTT.

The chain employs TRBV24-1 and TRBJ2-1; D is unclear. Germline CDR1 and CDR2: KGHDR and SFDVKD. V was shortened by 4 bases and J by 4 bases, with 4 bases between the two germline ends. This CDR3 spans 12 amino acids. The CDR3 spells CATSDLYNEQFF. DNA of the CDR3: TGTGCCACCAGTGACCTATACAATGAGCAGTTCTTC.

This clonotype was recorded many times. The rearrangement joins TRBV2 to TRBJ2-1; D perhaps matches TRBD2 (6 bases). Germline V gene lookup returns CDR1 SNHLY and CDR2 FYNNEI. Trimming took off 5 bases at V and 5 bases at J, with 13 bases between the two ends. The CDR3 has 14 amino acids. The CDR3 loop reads CASSPVGGDNEQFF. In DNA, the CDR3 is TGTGCCAGCAGTCCCGTGGGGGGAGACAATGAGCAGTTCTTC. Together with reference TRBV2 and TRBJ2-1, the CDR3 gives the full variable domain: EPEVTQTPSHQVTQMGQEVILRCVPISNHLYFYWYRQILGQKVEFLVSFYNNEISEKSEIFDDQFSVERPDGSNFTLKIRSTKLEDSAMYFCASSPVGGDNEQFFGPGTRLTVL.

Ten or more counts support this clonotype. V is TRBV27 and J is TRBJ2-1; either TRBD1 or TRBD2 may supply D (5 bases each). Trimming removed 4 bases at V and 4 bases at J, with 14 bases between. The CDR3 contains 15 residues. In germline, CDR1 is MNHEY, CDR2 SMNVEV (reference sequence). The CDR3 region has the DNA TGTGCCAGCAGTTCCCCGGGGCAGTCTTACAATGAGCAGTTCTTC. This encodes CASSSPGQSYNEQFF.

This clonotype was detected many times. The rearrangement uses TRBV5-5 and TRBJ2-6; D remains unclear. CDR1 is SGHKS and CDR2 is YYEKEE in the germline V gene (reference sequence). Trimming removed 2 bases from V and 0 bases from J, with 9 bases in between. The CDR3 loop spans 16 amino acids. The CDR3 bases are TGTGCCAGCAGCTTCTCCACCCCCTCTGGGGCCAACGTCCTGACTTTC. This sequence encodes CASSFSTPSGANVLTF.

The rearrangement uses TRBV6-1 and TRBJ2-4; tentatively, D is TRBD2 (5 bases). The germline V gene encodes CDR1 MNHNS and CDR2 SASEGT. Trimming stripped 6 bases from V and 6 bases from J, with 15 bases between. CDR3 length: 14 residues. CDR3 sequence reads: CASRDSALGNIQYF. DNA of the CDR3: TGTGCCAGCAGGGATAGCGCCCTGGGAAACATTCAGTACTTC.

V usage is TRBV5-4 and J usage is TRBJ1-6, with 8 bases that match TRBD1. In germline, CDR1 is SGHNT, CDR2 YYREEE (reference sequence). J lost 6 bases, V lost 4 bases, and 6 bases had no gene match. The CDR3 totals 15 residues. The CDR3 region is CASSPDGQGNSPLHF. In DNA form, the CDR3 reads TGTGCCAGCAGCCCGGACGGACAGGGTAATTCACCCCTCCACTTT.

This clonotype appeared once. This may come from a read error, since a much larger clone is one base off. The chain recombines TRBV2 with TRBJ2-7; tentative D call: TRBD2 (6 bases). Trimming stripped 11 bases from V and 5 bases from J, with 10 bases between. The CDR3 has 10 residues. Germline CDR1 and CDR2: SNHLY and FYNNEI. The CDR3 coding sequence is TGTGCCGGCGGGATCAACGAGCAGTACTTC. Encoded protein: CAGGINEQYF.

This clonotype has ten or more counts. The CDR3 DNA reads TGTGCCACCAGCAGAGAAACACCCACCTACGAGCAGTACTTC. Translation gives CATSRETPTYEQYF. The chain has TRBV15 and TRBJ2-7; D not certain. The V gene's germline CDR1 is LNHNV and CDR2 YYDKDF (reference sequence). V shed 0 bases and J shed 2 bases, with 8 bases lying between them. CDR3 length: 14 residues. The full variable domain, its missing parts supplied by reference TRBV15 and TRBJ2-7, is DAMVIQNPRYQVTQFGKPVTLSCSQTLNHNVMYWYQQKSSQAPKLLFHYYDKDFNNEADTPDNFQSRRPNTSFCFLDIRSPGLGDTAMYLCATSRETPTYEQYFGPGTRLTVT.

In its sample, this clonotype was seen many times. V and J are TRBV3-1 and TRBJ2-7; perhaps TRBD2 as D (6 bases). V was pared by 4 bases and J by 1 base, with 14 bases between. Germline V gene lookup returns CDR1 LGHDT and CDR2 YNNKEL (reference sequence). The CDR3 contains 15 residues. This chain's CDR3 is CASSLSGLDSYEQYF. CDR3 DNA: TGTGCCAGCAGCCTATCGGGACTGGATTCCTACGAGCAGTACTTC.

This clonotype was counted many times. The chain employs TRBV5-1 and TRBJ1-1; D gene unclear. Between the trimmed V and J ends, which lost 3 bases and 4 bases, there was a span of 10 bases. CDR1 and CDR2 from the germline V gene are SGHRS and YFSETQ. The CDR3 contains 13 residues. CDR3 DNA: TGCGCCAGCAGCTCCGAGGTTTTCACTGAAGCTTTCTTT. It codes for CASSSEVFTEAFF.

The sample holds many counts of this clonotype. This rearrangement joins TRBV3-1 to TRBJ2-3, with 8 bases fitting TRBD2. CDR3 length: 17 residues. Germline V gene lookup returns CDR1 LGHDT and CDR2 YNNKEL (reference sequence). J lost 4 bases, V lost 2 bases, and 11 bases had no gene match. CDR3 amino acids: CASSQRRLREDADTQYF. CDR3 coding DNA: TGTGCCAGCAGCCAACGGCGGCTGCGGGAGGATGCAGATACGCAGTATTTT.

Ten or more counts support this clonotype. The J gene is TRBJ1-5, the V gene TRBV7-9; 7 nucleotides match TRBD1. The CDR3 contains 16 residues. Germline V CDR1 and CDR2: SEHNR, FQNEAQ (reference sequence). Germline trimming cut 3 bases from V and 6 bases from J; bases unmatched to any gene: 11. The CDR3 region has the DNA TGTGCCAGCAGCTTCTCATCAGGGGGATGGGGTCAGCCCCAGCATTTT. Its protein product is CASSFSSGGWGQPQHF. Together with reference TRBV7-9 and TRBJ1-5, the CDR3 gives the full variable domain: DTGVSQNPRHKITKRGQNVTFRCDPISEHNRLYWYRQTLGQGPEFLTYFQNEAQLEKSRLLSDRFSAERPKGSFSTLEIQRTEQGDSAMYLCASSFSSGGWGQPQHFGDGTRLSIL.

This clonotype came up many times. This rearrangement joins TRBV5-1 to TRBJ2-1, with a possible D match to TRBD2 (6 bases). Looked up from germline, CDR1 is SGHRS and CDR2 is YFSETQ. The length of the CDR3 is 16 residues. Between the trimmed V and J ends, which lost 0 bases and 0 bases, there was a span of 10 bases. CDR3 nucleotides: TGCGCCAGCAGCTTGGGGTACGGGAGCTCCTACAATGAGCAGTTCTTC. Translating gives CASSLGYGSSYNEQFF. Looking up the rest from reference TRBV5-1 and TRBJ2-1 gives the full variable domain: KAGVTQTPRYLIKTRGQQVTLSCSPISGHRSVSWYQQTPGQGLQFLFEYFSETQRNKGNFPGRFSGRQFSNSRSEMNVSTLELGDSALYLCASSLGYGSSYNEQFFGPGTRLTVL.

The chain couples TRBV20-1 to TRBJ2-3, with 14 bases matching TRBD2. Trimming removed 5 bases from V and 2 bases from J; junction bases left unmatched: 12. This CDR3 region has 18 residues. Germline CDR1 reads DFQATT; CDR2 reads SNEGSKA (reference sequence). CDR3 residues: CSAGGLAGGSSTTDTQYF. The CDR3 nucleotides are TGCAGTGCTGGCGGACTAGCGGGAGGATCCTCAACCACAGATACGCAGTATTTT.

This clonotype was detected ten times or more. The CDR3 DNA reads TGTGCCAGCAGAGGACTAGCGGGAGCGGTAGATACGCAGTATTTT. Translated, it gives CASRGLAGAVDTQYF. The V gene is TRBV2, the J gene TRBJ2-3, with TRBD2 identical over 13 bases. After removal of 6 bases from V and 5 bases from J, the junction contained 5 bases not matched to a gene. The length of the CDR3 is 15 residues. Germline V lookup: CDR1 SNHLY, CDR2 FYNNEI. Based on the CDR3 plus reference TRBV2 and TRBJ2-3, the full variable domain is EPEVTQTPSHQVTQMGQEVILRCVPISNHLYFYWYRQILGQKVEFLVSFYNNEISEKSEIFDDQFSVERPDGSNFTLKIRSTKLEDSAMYFCASRGLAGAVDTQYFGPGTRLTVL.

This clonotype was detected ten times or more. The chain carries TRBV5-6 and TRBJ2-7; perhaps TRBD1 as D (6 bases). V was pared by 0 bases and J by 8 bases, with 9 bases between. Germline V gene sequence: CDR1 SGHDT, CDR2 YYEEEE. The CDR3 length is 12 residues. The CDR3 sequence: CASSLGTAKQYF. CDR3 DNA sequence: TGTGCCAGCAGCTTGGGGACAGCCAAGCAGTACTTC. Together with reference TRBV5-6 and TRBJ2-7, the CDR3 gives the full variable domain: DAGVTQSPTHLIKTRGQQVTLRCSPKSGHDTVSWYQQALGQGPQFIFQYYEEEERQRGNFPDRFSGHQFPNYSSELNVNALLLGDSALYLCASSLGTAKQYFGPGTRLTVT.

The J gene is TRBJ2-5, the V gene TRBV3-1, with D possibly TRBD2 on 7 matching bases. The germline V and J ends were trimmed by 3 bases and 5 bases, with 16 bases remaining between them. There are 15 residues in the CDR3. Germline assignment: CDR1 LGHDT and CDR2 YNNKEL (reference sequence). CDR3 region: CASSHRLSGGETQYF. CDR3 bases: TGTGCCAGCAGCCATCGGTTATCGGGGGGCGAGACCCAGTACTTC.

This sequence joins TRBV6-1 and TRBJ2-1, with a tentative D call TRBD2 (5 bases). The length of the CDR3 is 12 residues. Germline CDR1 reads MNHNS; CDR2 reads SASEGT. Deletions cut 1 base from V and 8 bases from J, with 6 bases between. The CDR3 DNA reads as TGTGCCAGCAGTGAAGTGGGAGATGAGCAGTTCTTC. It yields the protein CASSEVGDEQFF.

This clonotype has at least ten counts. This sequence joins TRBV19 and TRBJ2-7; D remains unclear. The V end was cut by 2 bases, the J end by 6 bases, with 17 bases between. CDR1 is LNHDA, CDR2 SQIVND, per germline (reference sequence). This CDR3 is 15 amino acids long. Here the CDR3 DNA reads TGTGCCAGTAGTATATCCGCAGACGGCGCTTCCGAGCAGTACTTC. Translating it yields CASSISADGASEQYF.

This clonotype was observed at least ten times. CDR3 DNA: TGTGCCAGCAGTTTTTGGGGCGAGCAGTACTTC. Amino acid sequence: CASSFWGEQYF. The genes are TRBV28 and TRBJ2-7; no definite D call. Germline CDR1 MDHEN, CDR2 SYDVKM. This CDR3 region has 11 residues. Trimming shortened V by 3 bases and J by 6 bases, and 6 bases separated the two germline ends.

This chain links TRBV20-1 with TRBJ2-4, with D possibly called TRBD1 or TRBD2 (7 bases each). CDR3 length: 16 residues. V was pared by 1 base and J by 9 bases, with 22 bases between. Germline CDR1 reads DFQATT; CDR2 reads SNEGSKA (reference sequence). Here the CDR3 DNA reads TGCAGTGCTAGAGCTGGGGAGGGGGACAGAACAACCATTCAGTACTTC. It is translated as CSARAGEGDRTTIQYF.

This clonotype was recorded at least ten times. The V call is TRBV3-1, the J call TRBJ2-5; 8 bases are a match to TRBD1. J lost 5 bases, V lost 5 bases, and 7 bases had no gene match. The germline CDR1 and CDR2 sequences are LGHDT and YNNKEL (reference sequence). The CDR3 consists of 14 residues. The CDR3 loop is CASSVQGGLETQYF. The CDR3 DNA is TGTGCCAGCAGCGTACAGGGGGGATTGGAGACCCAGTACTTC.

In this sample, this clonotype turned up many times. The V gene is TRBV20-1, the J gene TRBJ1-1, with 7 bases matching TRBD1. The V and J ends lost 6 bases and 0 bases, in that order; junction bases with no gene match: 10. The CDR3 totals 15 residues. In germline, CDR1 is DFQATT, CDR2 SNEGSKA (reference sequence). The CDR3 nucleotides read TGCAGTGCATCTACGGGACAGACCATGAACACTGAAGCTTTCTTT. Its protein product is CSASTGQTMNTEAFF.

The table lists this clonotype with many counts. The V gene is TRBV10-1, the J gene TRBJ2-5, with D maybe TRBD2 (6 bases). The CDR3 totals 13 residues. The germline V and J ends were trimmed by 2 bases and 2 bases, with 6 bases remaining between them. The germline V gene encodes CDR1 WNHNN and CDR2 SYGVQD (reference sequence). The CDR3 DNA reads TGCGCCAGCAGTGAGAGCGGGCAAGAGACCCAGTACTTC. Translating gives CASSESGQETQYF.